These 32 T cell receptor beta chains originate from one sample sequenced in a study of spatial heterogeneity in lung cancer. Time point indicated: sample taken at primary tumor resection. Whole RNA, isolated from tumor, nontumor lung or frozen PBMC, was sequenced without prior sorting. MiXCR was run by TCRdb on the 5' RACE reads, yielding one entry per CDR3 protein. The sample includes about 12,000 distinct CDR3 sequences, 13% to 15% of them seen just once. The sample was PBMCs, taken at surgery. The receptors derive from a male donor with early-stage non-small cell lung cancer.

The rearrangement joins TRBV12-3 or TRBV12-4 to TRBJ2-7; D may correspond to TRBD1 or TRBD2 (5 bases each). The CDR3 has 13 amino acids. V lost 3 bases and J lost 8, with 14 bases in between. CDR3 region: CASSFGETDKQYF. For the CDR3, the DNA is TGTGCCAGCAGTTTTGGGGAGACAGACAAGCAGTACTTC.

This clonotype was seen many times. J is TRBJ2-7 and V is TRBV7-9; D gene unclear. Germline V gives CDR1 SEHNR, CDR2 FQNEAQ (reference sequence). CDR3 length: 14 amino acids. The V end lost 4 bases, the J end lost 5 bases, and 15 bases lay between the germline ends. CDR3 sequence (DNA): TGTGCCAGCAGCTCCGTCCCGGACCGCGACGAGCAGTACTTC. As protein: CASSSVPDRDEQYF.

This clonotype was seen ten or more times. For the CDR3, the DNA is TGTGCCAGCAGCCCCTCTCATGGGGGCGCAGAGGGCGGGGAGCTGTTTTTT. Translation: CASSPSHGGAEGGELFF. J is TRBJ2-2 and V is TRBV7-9; possible D gene TRBD1, 6 bases. The germline V gene encodes CDR1 SEHNR and CDR2 FQNEAQ (reference sequence). Trimming cost V 5 bases and J 7 bases, with 23 bases left between them. The CDR3 runs to 17 residues.

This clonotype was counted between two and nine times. In nucleotides, the CDR3 is TGTGCCAGCAGCGAAGGGGGCCTCGGGGCCAACGTCCTGACTTTC. This codes for CASSEGGLGANVLTF. The rearrangement links TRBV7-6 to TRBJ2-6; TRBD1 agrees at 7 bases. Per germline, CDR1 SGHVS and CDR2 FNYEAQ. J gave up 4 bases and V 5 bases, and 5 bases lay outside the gene matches. This CDR3 region has 15 residues.

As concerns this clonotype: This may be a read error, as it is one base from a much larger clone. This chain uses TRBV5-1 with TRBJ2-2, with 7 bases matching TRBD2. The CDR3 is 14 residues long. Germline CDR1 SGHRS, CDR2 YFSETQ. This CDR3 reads CAGSPAGDTGELFF. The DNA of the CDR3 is TGCGCCGGCAGCCCGGCGGGGGACACCGGGGAGCTGTTTTTT.

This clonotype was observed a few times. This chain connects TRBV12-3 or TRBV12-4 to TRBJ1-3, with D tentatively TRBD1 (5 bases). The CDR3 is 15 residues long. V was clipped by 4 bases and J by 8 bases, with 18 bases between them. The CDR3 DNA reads TGTGCCAGCAGTTCGTGGCAGGGCATTGGGCACACCATATATTTT. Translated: CASSSWQGIGHTIYF.

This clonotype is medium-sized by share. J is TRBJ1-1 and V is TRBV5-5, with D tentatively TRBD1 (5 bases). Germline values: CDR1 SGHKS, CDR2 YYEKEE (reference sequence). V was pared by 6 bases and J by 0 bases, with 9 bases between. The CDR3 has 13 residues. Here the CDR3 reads CASNGDLNTEAFF. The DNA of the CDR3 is TGTGCCAGCAATGGGGACTTGAACACTGAAGCTTTCTTT.

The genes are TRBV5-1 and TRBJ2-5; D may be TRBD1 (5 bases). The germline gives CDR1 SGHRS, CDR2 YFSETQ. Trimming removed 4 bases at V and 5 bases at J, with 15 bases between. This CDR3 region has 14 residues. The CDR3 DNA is TGCGCCAGCAGCGTCCTCCAGGGTGCCGAGACCCAGTACTTC. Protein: CASSVLQGAETQYF. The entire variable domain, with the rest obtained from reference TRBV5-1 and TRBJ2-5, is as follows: KAGVTQTPRYLIKTRGQQVTLSCSPISGHRSVSWYQQTPGQGLQFLFEYFSETQRNKGNFPGRFSGRQFSNSRSEMNVSTLELGDSALYLCASSVLQGAETQYFGPGTRLLVL.

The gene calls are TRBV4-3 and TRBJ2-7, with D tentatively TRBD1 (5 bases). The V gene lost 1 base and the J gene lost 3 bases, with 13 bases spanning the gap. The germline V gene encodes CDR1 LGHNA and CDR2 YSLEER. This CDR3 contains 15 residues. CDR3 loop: CASSQGQQVGYEQYF. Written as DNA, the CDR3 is TGCGCCAGCAGCCAAGGCCAACAGGTGGGCTACGAGCAGTACTTC.

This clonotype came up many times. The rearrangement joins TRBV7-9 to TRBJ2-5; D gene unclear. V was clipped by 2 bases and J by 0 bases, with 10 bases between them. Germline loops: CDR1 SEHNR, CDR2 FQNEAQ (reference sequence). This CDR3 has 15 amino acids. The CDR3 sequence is CASSLRPEYQETQYF. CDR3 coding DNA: TGTGCCAGCAGCTTACGCCCAGAGTACCAAGAGACCCAGTACTTC.

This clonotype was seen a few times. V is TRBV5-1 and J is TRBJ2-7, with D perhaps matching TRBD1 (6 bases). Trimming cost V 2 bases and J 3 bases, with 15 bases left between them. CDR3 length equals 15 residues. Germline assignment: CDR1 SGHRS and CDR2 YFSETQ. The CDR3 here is CASSLGQPAYYEQYF. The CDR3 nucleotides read TGCGCCAGCAGCTTAGGACAGCCCGCCTACTACGAGCAGTACTTC.

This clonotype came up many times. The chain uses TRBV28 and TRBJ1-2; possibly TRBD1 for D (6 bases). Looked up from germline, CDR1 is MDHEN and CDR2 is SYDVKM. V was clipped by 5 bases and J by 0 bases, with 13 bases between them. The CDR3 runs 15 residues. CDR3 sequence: CASSPGGLANYGYTF. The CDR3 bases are TGTGCCAGCAGTCCCGGGGGGCTAGCTAACTATGGCTACACCTTC.

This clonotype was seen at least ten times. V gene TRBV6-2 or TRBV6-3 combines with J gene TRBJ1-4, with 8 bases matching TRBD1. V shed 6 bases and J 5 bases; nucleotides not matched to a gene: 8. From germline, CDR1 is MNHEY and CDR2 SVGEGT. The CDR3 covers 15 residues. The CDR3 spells CASSRRRTGNEKLFF. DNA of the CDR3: TGTGCCAGCAGCCGCAGAAGGACAGGGAATGAAAAACTGTTTTTT.

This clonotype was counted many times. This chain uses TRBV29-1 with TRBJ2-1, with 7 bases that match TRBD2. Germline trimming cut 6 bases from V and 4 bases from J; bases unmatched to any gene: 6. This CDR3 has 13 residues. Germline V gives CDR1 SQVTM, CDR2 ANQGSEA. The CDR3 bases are TGCAGCGTCCAAGGGCGGGAGTACAATGAGCAGTTCTTC. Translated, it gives CSVQGREYNEQFF.

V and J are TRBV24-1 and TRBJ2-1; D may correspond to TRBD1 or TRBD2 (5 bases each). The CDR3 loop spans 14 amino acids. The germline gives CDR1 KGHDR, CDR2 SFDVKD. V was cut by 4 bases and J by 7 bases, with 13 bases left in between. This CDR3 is CATSEGVEGNEQFF. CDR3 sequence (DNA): TGTGCCACCAGTGAGGGCGTAGAGGGGAATGAGCAGTTCTTC.

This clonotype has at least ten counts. The CDR3 nucleotides are TGTGCCAGCTCACCAGAGGCAGGGCCCGATCCCCACCAAGAGACCCAGTACTTC. Residues: CASSPEAGPDPHQETQYF. The V and J genes are TRBV18 and TRBJ2-5; D is possibly TRBD1 (5 bases). V lost 2 bases, J lost 0 bases, and 19 bases lay in between. Germline CDR1 KGHSH, CDR2 LQKENI. The CDR3 extends over 18 amino acids.

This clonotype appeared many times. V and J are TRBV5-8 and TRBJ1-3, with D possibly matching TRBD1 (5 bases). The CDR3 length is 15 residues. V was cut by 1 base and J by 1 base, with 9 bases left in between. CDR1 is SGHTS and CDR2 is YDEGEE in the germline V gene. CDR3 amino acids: CASSLRYRSGNTIYF. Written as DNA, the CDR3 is TGTGCCAGCAGCTTGCGATACAGGTCTGGAAACACCATATATTTT.

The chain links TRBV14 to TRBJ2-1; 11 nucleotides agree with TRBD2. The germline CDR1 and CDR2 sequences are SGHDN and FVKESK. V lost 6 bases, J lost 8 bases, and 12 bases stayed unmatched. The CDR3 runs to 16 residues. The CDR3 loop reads CASRTMTSGAVDEQFF. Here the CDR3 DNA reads TGTGCCAGCAGAACTATGACTAGCGGGGCTGTCGATGAGCAGTTCTTC.

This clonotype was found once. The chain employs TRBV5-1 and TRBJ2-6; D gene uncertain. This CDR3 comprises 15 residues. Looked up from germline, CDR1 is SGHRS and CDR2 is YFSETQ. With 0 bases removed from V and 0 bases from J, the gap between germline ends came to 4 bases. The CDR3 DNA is TGCGCCAGCAGCTTGGGTGGCTCTGGGGCCAACGTCCTGACTTTC. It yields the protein CASSLGGSGANVLTF. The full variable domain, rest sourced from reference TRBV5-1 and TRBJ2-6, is KAGVTQTPRYLIKTRGQQVTLSCSPISGHRSVSWYQQTPGQGLQFLFEYFSETQRNKGNFPGRFSGRQFSNSRSEMNVSTLELGDSALYLCASSLGGSGANVLTFGAGSRLTVL.

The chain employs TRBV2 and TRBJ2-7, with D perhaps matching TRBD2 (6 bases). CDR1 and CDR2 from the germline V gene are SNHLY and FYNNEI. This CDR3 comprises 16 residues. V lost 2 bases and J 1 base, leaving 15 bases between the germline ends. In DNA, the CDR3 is TGTGCCAGCAGTGAAATCGGTGGGGGGAAGTCCTACGAGCAGTACTTC. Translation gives CASSEIGGGKSYEQYF.

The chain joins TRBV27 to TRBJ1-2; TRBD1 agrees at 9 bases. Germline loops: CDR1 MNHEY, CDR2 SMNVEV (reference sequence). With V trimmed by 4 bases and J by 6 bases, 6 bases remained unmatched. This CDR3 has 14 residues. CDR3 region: CASSSGTGSHGYTF. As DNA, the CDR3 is TGTGCCAGCAGTTCCGGGACAGGGTCCCATGGCTACACCTTC.

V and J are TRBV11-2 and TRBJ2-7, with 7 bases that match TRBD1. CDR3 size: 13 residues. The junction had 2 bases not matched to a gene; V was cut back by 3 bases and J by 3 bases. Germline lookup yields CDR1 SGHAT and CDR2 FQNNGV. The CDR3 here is CASSLGQRYEQYF. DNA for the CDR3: TGTGCCAGCAGCTTGGGACAGCGCTACGAGCAGTACTTC.

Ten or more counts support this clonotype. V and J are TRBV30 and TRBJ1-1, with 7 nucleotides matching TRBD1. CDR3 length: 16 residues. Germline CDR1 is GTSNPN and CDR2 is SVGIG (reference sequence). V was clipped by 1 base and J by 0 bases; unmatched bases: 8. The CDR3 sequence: CAWSEGQNLMNTEAFF. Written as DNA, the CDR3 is TGTGCCTGGAGTGAGGGACAGAACCTCATGAACACTGAAGCTTTCTTT. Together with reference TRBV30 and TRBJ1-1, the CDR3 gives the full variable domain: SQTIHQWPATLVQPVGSPLSLECTVEGTSNPNLYWYRQAAGRGLQLLFYSVGIGQISSEVPQNLSASRPQDRQFILSSKKLLLSDSGFYLCAWSEGQNLMNTEAFFGQGTRLTVV.

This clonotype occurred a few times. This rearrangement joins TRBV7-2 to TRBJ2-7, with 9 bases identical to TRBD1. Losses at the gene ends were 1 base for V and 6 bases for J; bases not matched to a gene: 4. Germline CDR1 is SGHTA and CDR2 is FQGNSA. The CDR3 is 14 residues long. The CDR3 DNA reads TGTGCCAGCAGCTTAGGTGGGACAGGGCCCGAGCAGTACTTC. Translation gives CASSLGGTGPEQYF.

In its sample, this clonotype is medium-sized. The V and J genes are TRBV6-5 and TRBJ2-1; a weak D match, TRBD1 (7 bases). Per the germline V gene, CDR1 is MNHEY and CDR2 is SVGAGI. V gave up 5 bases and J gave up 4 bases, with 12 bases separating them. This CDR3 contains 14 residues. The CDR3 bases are TGTGCCAGCAGTACGCGGGACAGATACAATGAGCAGTTCTTC. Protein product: CASSTRDRYNEQFF.

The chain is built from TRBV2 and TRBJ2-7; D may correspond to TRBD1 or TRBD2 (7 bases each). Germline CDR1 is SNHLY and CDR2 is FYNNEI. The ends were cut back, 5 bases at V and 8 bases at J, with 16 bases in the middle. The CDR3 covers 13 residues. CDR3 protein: CASSPGGGMKQYF. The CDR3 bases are TGTGCCAGCAGTCCAGGGGGGGGCATGAAGCAGTACTTC. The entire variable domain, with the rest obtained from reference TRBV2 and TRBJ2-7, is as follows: EPEVTQTPSHQVTQMGQEVILRCVPISNHLYFYWYRQILGQKVEFLVSFYNNEISEKSEIFDDQFSVERPDGSNFTLKIRSTKLEDSAMYFCASSPGGGMKQYFGPGTRLTVT.

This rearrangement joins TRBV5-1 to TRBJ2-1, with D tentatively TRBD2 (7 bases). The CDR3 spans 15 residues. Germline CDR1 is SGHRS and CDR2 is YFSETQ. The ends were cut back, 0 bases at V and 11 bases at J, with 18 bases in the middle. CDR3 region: CASSLAPWGGTKQFF. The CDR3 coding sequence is TGCGCCAGCAGCTTGGCCCCGTGGGGGGGGACAAAGCAGTTCTTC.

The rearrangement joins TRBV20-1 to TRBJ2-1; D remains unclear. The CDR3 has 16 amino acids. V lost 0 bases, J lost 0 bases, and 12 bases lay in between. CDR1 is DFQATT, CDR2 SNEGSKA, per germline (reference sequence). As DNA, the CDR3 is TGCAGTGCTAGAGATGTAGGGTCCAGCTCCTACAATGAGCAGTTCTTC. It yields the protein CSARDVGSSSYNEQFF.

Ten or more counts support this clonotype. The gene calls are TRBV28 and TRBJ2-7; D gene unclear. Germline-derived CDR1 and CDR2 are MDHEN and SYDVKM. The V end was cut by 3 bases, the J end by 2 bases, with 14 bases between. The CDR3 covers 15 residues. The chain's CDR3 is CASSFSDGVTYEQYF. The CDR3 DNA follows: TGTGCCAGCAGTTTTTCCGACGGAGTAACCTACGAGCAGTACTTC.

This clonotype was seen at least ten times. CDR3 sequence (DNA): TGTGCCAGCAAACCCGGGACAGGGGCCAATGAGCAGTTCTTC. This sequence encodes CASKPGTGANEQFF. The J gene is TRBJ2-1, the V gene TRBV6-2 or TRBV6-3; TRBD1 matches at 10 bases. The CDR3 runs 14 residues. In germline, CDR1 is MNHEY, CDR2 SVGEGT. Trimming cost V 7 bases and J 6 bases; bases outside gene matches: 6.

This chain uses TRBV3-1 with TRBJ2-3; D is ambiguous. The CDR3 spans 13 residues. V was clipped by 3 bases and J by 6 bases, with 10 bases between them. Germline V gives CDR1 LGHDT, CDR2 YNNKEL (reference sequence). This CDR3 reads CASSHRVADTQYF. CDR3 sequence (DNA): TGTGCCAGCAGCCACCGTGTCGCGGATACGCAGTATTTT.

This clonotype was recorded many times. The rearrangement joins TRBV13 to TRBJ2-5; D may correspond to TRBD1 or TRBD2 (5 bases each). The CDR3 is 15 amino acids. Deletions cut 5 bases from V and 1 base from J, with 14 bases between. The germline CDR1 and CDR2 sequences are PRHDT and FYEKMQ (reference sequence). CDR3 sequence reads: CASSGPLGVQETQYF. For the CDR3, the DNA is TGTGCCAGCAGCGGCCCGTTGGGGGTCCAAGAGACCCAGTACTTC.